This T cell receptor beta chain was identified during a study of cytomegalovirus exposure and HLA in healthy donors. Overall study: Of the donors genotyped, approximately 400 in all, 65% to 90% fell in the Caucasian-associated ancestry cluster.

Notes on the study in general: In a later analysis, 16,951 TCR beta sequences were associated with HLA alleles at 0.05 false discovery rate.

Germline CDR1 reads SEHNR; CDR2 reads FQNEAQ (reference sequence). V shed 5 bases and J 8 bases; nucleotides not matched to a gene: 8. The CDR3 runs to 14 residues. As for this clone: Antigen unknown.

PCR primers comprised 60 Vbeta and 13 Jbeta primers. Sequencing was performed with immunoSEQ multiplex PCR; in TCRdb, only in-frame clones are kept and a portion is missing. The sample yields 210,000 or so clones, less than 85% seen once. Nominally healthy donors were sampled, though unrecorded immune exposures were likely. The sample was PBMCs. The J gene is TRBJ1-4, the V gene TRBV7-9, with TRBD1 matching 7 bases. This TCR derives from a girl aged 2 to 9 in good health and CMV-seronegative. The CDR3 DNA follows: TGTGCCAGCAGCCGACAGGGTGGCAGAGAAAAACTGTTTTTT. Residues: CASSRQGGREKLFF.